This is a list of T cell receptor beta chains from one sample in a study of blood T cell repertoires in COVID-19. The table came from immunoSEQ multiplex PCR; TCRdb's copy has only in-frame clones and leaves some out. The table has a few hundred thousand clones, over 85% seen once. The sequenced sample consisted of peripheral blood. These receptors were taken from an older woman with COVID-19, enrolled during active disease. The CDR3 runs from the conserved cysteine through the conserved F or W. D genes are given only for firm matches. Clone size is shown for a subset of rows, as once, few, many or a class of expanded clone.

j_call,d_call,v_call,clone_size,cdr3_aa,cdr3_nt
TRBJ2-1,TRBD2,TRBV6-2/TRBV6-3,-,CASSFPSGGVLSYNEQFF,TGTGCCAGCAGTTTCCCTAGCGGGGGGGTCCTCTCCTACAATGAGCAGTTCTTC
TRBJ2-3,TRBD1,TRBV5-1,once,CASSSDRGRLADTQYF,TGCGCCAGCAGCTCAGACAGGGGGCGATTGGCAGATACGCAGTATTTT
TRBJ2-3,TRBD1,TRBV18,-,CASSPDRGSTDTQYF,TGTGCCAGCTCACCCGACAGGGGCAGCACAGATACGCAGTATTTT
TRBJ1-4,-,TRBV5-6,-,CASSFFAESTNEKLFF,TGTGCCAGCAGCTTTTTCGCGGAATCAACTAATGAAAAACTGTTTTTT
TRBJ2-3,TRBD2,TRBV24-1,-,CATSDAAAGGTDTQYF,TGTGCCACCAGTGATGCCGCAGCGGGGGGTACAGATACGCAGTATTTT
TRBJ1-5,-,TRBV18,once,CASSSDRSNQPQHF,TGTGCCAGCTCATCCGACAGGTCGAATCAGCCCCAGCATTTT
TRBJ1-1,-,TRBV11-2,-,CASSLVRYTEAFF,TGTGCCAGCAGCTTAGTCCGGTACACTGAAGCTTTCTTT
TRBJ2-2,TRBD2,TRBV7-2,-,CASSFGLAVLGELFF,TGTGCCAGCAGCTTTGGACTAGCGGTCCTCGGGGAGCTGTTTTTT
TRBJ2-5,TRBD2,TRBV5-4,-,CASSQTGTSTQETQYF,TGTGCCAGCAGCCAGACCGGGACTAGCACGCAAGAGACCCAGTACTTC
TRBJ2-5,-,TRBV12-3/TRBV12-4,-,CASSFRGGETQYF,TGTGCCAGCAGTTTCCGGGGTGGGGAGACCCAGTACTTC
TRBJ1-5,TRBD1,TRBV2,-,CASQDRVFQPQHF,TGTGCCAGCCAGGACAGGGTTTTTCAGCCCCAGCATTTT
TRBJ1-2,TRBD1,TRBV6-6,-,CASSAQGSRSYGYTF,TGTGCCAGCAGCGCACAGGGGTCACGAAGCTATGGCTACACCTTC
TRBJ1-2,-,TRBV21-1,-,CASSNGTGRFYGYTF,TGTGCCAGCAGCAATGGGACAGGGCGTTTCTATGGCTACACCTTC
TRBJ2-5,-,TRBV2,-,CASTPSTGRGGETQYF,TGTGCCAGCACCCCTTCGACAGGCCGAGGGGGAGAGACCCAGTACTTC
TRBJ1-4,TRBD1,TRBV30,-,CACAGQGNEKLFF,TGTGCCTGCGCGGGACAGGGGAATGAAAAACTGTTTTTT
TRBJ1-5,TRBD1,TRBV19,-,CASTRGQGGQPQHF,TGTGCCAGTACCAGGGGGCAGGGAGGTCAGCCCCAGCATTTT
TRBJ1-2,-,TRBV19,-,CASSILARGRKADNYGYTF,TGTGCCAGTAGTATATTGGCCAGGGGCCGAAAAGCCGATAACTATGGCTACACCTTC
TRBJ1-1,-,TRBV5-1,few,CASSFGPLRGDTEAFF,TGCGCCAGCAGCTTCGGGCCCCTCCGGGGGGACACTGAAGCTTTCTTT
TRBJ1-2,TRBD1,TRBV12-5,few,CASGPTAAGGAKWGYGYTF,TGTGCTAGTGGTCCAACGGCGGCAGGGGGCGCGAAATGGGGCTATGGCTACACCTTC
TRBJ1-6,TRBD1,TRBV10-2,-,CASSGQGIERSPLHF,TGCGCCAGCAGTGGACAGGGTATTGAACGTTCACCCCTCCACTTT
TRBJ2-3,TRBD2,TRBV27,-,CASSWTSGGIDTQYF,TGTGCCAGCAGTTGGACTAGCGGGGGCATAGATACGCAGTATTTT
TRBJ1-1,-,TRBV11-3,-,CASSSQGSEAFF,TGTGCCAGCAGCTCACAGGGATCTGAAGCTTTCTTT
TRBJ1-6,TRBD1,TRBV5-6,-,CASSGGQWKGSPLHF,TGTGCCAGCAGCGGGGGACAGTGGAAAGGTTCACCCCTCCACTTT
TRBJ2-3,TRBD2,TRBV7-2,-,CASSLVGIAGAGDTQYF,TGTGCCAGCAGCTTAGTGGGGATAGCGGGGGCGGGGGATACGCAGTATTTT
TRBJ2-5,-,TRBV27,-,CASSLYGRGQETQYF,TGTGCCAGCAGTTTATACGGACGGGGACAAGAGACCCAGTACTTC
TRBJ2-4,-,TRBV19,-,CASSMVGGSNIQYF,TGTGCCAGTAGTATGGTAGGGGGTTCCAACATTCAGTACTTC
TRBJ1-6,-,TRBV13,-,CASSLPVGANSPLHF,TGTGCCAGCAGCCTTCCCGTGGGGGCCAATTCACCCCTCCACTTT
TRBJ1-3,-,TRBV6-5,-,CASSRQDTGNTIYF,TGTGCCAGCAGCCGACAGGATACTGGAAACACCATATATTTT
TRBJ1-5,-,TRBV11-2,-,CASSLEGSQPQHF,TGTGCCAGCAGCTTAGAGGGGAGTCAGCCCCAGCATTTT
TRBJ1-2,TRBD1,TRBV11-2,-,CASSARTGGWGYTF,TGTGCCAGCAGCGCAAGGACAGGGGGTTGGGGCTACACCTTC
TRBJ2-2,-,TRBV4-1,-,CASSQGLARGQKTGELFF,TGCGCCAGCAGCCAAGGGTTAGCTCGAGGACAGAAGACCGGGGAGCTGTTTTTT
TRBJ1-6,TRBD1,TRBV5-4,-,CASRGTGANSPLHF,TGTGCCAGCAGGGGGACAGGGGCTAATTCACCCCTCCACTTT
TRBJ1-2,TRBD1,TRBV19,-,CASRQTGGESYGYTF,TGTGCCAGTAGACAAACAGGGGGCGAAAGCTATGGCTACACCTTC
TRBJ1-5,-,TRBV28,-,CASNFRALGNQPQHF,TGTGCCAGCAACTTCCGTGCGTTGGGCAATCAGCCCCAGCATTTT
TRBJ1-2,-,TRBV19,-,CASSMPDPPRGGYTF,TGTGCCAGTAGTATGCCGGACCCCCCTCGAGGGGGCTACACCTTC
TRBJ1-1,-,TRBV7-8,once,CASSFDVGHTEAFF,TGTGCCAGCAGCTTTGACGTGGGGCACACTGAAGCTTTCTTT
TRBJ2-7,-,TRBV29-1,-,CSALGLRSSYEQYF,TGCAGCGCCCTAGGCTTGCGGAGCTCCTACGAGCAGTACTTC
TRBJ2-5,-,TRBV20-1,-,CSAREQGTQYF,TGCAGTGCTAGAGAACAGGGGACCCAGTACTTC
TRBJ1-1,TRBD1,TRBV18,-,CASSPQGGHTEAFF,TGTGCCAGCTCACCGCAGGGGGGTCACACTGAAGCTTTCTTT
TRBJ1-5,-,TRBV18,-,CASSPGLNNQPQHF,TGTGCCAGCTCACCGGGACTTAACAATCAGCCCCAGCATTTT
TRBJ1-1,-,TRBV5-8,-,CASSYDREWLSTEAFF,TGTGCCAGCAGCTACGACAGAGAGTGGTTGAGCACTGAAGCTTTCTTT
TRBJ2-2,TRBD2,TRBV3-1/TRBV3-2,-,CASSQDFGTSGAAGELFF,TGTGCCAGCAGCCAAGATTTCGGTACTAGCGGGGCTGCCGGGGAGCTGTTTTTT
TRBJ2-7,TRBD2,TRBV5-1,few,CASSLAAGAYEQYF,TGCGCCAGCAGCTTGGCTGCGGGGGCCTACGAGCAGTACTTC
TRBJ1-1,TRBD1,TRBV10-3,-,CAISAQGANTEAFF,TGTGCCATCAGTGCACAGGGGGCGAACACTGAAGCTTTCTTT
TRBJ1-6,TRBD1,TRBV4-2,-,CASSTGTGEANSPLHF,TGTGCCAGCAGCACTGGGACAGGGGAAGCCAATTCACCCCTCCACTTT
TRBJ1-6,-,TRBV30,-,CAWMSGESSYNSPLHF,TGTGCCTGGATGAGCGGCGAGAGCTCCTATAATTCACCCCTCCACTTT
TRBJ2-7,TRBD1,TRBV6-5,-,CASSYSPQGLEYEQYF,TGTGCCAGCAGTTACTCGCCACAGGGGCTCGAATACGAGCAGTACTTC
TRBJ1-4,-,TRBV7-6,-,CASSLAITPTDNLGEKLFF,TGTGCCAGCAGCTTAGCCATTACCCCCACGGACAATCTGGGGGAAAAACTGTTTTTT